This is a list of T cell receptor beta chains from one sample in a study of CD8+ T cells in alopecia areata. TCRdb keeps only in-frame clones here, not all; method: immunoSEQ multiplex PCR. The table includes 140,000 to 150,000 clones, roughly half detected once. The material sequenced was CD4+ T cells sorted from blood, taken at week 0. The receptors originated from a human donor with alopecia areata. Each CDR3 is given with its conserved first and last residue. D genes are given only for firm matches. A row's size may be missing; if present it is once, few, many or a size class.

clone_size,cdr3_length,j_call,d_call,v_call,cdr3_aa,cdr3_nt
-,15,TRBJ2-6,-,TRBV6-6,CASSPRNSGANVLTF,TGTGCCAGCAGCCCCCGGAACTCTGGGGCCAACGTCCTGACTTTC
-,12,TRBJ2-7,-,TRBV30,CAWSRRAAEQYF,TGTGCCTGGAGTCGGAGGGCGGCCGAGCAGTACTTC
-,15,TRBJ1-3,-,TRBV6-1,CASKGTLGSGNTIYF,TGTGCCAGCAAGGGGACACTGGGCTCTGGAAACACCATATATTTT
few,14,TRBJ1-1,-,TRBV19,CASSIGGGNTEAFF,TGTGCCAGTAGTATAGGAGGTGGTAACACTGAAGCTTTCTTT
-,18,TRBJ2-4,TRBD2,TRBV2,CASSELLAGTLAKNIQYF,TGTGCCAGCAGTGAATTACTAGCGGGAACTCTAGCCAAAAACATTCAGTACTTC
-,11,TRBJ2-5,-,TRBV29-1,CSVEMVETQYF,TGCAGCGTTGAAATGGTTGAGACCCAGTACTTC
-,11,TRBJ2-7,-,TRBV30,CAWSVVGRQYF,TGTGCCTGGAGTGTAGTCGGGAGGCAGTACTTC
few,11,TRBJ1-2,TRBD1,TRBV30,CASRQGAGYTF,TGTGCTTCACGACAGGGGGCTGGCTACACCTTC
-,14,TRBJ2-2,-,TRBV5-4,CASSLDSYTGELFF,TGTGCCAGCAGCTTAGACAGCTACACCGGGGAGCTGTTTTTT
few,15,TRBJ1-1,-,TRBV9,CASSVAKGGNTEAFF,TGTGCCAGCAGCGTAGCGAAGGGCGGGAACACTGAAGCTTTCTTT
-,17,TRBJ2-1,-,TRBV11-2,CASSLGKGVSSYNEQFF,TGTGCCAGCAGCTTAGGGAAGGGCGTCAGCTCCTACAATGAGCAGTTCTTC
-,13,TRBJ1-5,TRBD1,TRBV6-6,CASSETGVQPQHF,TGTGCCAGCAGTGAGACAGGGGTGCAGCCCCAGCATTTT
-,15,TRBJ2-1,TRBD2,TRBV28,CASRAQGLRNNEQFF,TGTGCCAGCAGGGCCCAGGGACTACGTAACAATGAGCAGTTCTTC
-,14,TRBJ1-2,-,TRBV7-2,CASSAIRAGSGYTF,TGTGCCAGCAGCGCGATCCGGGCTGGCTCTGGCTACACCTTC
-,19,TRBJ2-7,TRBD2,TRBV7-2,CASSDRRGLAGGPRHEQYF,TGTGCCAGCAGCGACAGGAGGGGATTAGCGGGAGGGCCTAGGCACGAGCAGTACTTC
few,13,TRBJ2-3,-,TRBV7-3,CASSLDDADTQYF,TGTGCCAGCAGTTTAGACGACGCAGATACGCAGTATTTT
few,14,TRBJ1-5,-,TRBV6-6,CASSYSPTVQPQHF,TGTGCCAGCAGTTACTCTCCGACAGTACAGCCCCAGCATTTT
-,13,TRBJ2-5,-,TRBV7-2,CASTDLARETQYF,TGTGCCAGCACCGATTTGGCGAGAGAGACCCAGTACTTC
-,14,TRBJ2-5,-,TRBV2,CASNRDRHQETQYF,TGTGCCAGCAACCGGGACCGTCACCAAGAGACCCAGTACTTC
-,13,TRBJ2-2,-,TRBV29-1,CSASGTGSGELFF,TGCAGCGCCTCGGGCACTGGGTCCGGGGAGCTGTTTTTT
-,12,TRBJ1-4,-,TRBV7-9,CASSFRSEKLFF,TGTGCCAGCAGCTTCAGGTCGGAAAAACTGTTTTTT
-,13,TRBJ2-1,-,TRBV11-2,CASSLISINEQFF,TGTGCCAGCAGCTTAATTTCTATCAATGAGCAGTTCTTC